Presented here are 28 T cell receptor beta chains from one specimen sequenced in a study of glioma-infiltrating T cells after dendritic cell vaccination. The repertoire was sequenced with immunoSEQ multiplex PCR; TCRdb's copy has only in-frame clones and lacks some. The sample lists about 92,000 clones; 70% to 90% were seen once. Source: blood, taken before dendritic cell vaccination. Source of these receptors: a human donor with glioblastoma.

The chain links TRBV23-1 to TRBJ2-2, with TRBD2 matching 14 bases. TRBV23-1 is an ORF for which the function is uncertain. The CDR3 sequence is 21 residues long. V was pared by 7 bases and J by 0 bases, with 16 bases of the junction left unmatched. CDR3 nucleotides: TGCGCCAGCAAAGGAGGGAAGGAGACTAGCGGGGGGGTTACGAACACCGGGGAGCTGTTTTTT. Amino acid sequence: CASKGGKETSGGVTNTGELFF.

This chain links TRBV27 with TRBJ2-5; TRBD1 aligns across 7 bases. The end of the DNA fits TRBJ2-7 better, so the J call may be wrong. The CDR3 is 14 residues long. Per the germline V gene, CDR1 is MNHEY and CDR2 is SMNVEV (reference sequence). The CDR3 loop is CASSFRQGYYEQYF. The CDR3 DNA follows: TGTGCCAGCAGTTTCCGACAGGGCTACTACGAGCAGTACTTC.

Only a few counts were recorded for this clone. The genes are TRBV16 and TRBJ2-7; TRBD2 aligns across 11 bases. This CDR3 comprises 18 residues. V dropped 1 base and J dropped 0; count of bases not matched to a gene: 8. The V gene's germline CDR1 is KGHSY and CDR2 FQNENV. CDR3 loop: CASSQYELAGGSSYEQYF. The CDR3 bases are TGTGCCAGCAGCCAATATGAATTAGCGGGGGGGAGCTCCTACGAGCAGTACTTC.

This chain joins TRBV28 and TRBJ2-7, with 7 bases matching TRBD2. J was trimmed by 2 bases and V by 2 bases; bases with no gene match: 9. Germline CDR1 is MDHEN and CDR2 is SYDVKM. This CDR3 contains 16 residues. CDR3 DNA: TGTGCCAGCAGTTTAGGTATTGGCGGGAGTGCCTACGAGCAGTACTTC. Its protein product is CASSLGIGGSAYEQYF.

The V and J genes are TRBV19 and TRBJ2-2, with TRBD2 identical over 8 bases. Looked up from germline, CDR1 is LNHDA and CDR2 is SQIVND (reference sequence). The CDR3 extends over 15 amino acids. J gave up 7 bases and V 3 bases, and 7 bases lay outside the gene matches. The CDR3, as DNA: TGTGCCAGTAGTATGATCGGGAGGGCCGGCGGGGAGCTGTTTTTT. Its translation: CASSMIGRAGGELFF.

The V and J genes are TRBV7-2 and TRBJ1-5, with D tentatively TRBD1 (5 bases). The CDR3 has 16 residues. V gave up 5 bases and J gave up 3 bases, with 17 bases separating them. In germline, CDR1 is SGHTA, CDR2 FQGNSA. In DNA form, the CDR3 reads TGTGCCAGCAGCAGCGGGAGGGGCAGGGACAATCAGCCCCAGCATTTT. Its translation is CASSSGRGRDNQPQHF.

The V gene is TRBV5-1, the J gene TRBJ2-2, with TRBD2 identical over 8 bases. CDR3 length equals 14 residues. The germline gives CDR1 SGHRS, CDR2 YFSETQ. J was trimmed by 6 bases and V by 2 bases; bases with no gene match: 3. This CDR3 reads CASSFGGAAGELFF. CDR3 DNA sequence: TGCGCCAGCAGCTTCGGGGGGGCCGCCGGGGAGCTGTTTTTT.

The gene calls are TRBV5-8 and TRBJ2-7; a possible D gene is TRBD2 (5 bases). V dropped 0 bases and J dropped 4 bases, with 11 bases sitting between them. This CDR3 is 14 amino acids long. CDR1 is SGHTS and CDR2 is YDEGEE in the germline V gene. This CDR3 is CASSLVLSGYEQYF. CDR3 nucleotides: TGTGCCAGCAGCTTGGTCTTGTCGGGGTACGAGCAGTACTTC.

The gene calls are TRBV5-6 and TRBJ2-2, with 11 bases matching TRBD1. Germline V gene sequence: CDR1 SGHDT, CDR2 YYEEEE. Unmatched junction bases numbered 8, after V lost 3 bases and J lost 4 bases. The CDR3 totals 17 residues. CDR3 region: CASSSLWTGGVTGELFF. The DNA for the CDR3 is TGTGCCAGCAGCTCACTCTGGACAGGGGGCGTCACCGGGGAGCTGTTTTTT.

Worth noting for this clone: An end of the junction does not agree with germline; a read error may underlie this. J is TRBJ2-7 and V is TRBV7-8; the D is unclear. The CDR3 consists of 15 residues. The germline V gene has CDR1 SGHVS and CDR2 FQNEAQ. CDR3 nucleotides: TGTGCCAGCAGCGCCGTCGGTTCGGCCCCGAGAGGAACGGACTTC. Its translation: CASSAVGSAPRGTDF.

This chain connects TRBV6-5 to TRBJ2-7, with D possibly TRBD2 on 6 matching bases. There are 11 residues in the CDR3. The germline gives CDR1 MNHEY, CDR2 SVGAGI. V lost 8 bases and J lost 6, with 11 bases in between. The CDR3 reads CASLRGSEQYF. The DNA for the CDR3 is TGTGCCAGCCTTCGGGGGTCCGAGCAGTACTTC.

The chain couples TRBV7-3 to TRBJ1-2; 8 bases agree with TRBD1. The CDR3 loop spans 16 amino acids. Germline CDR1 SGHTA, CDR2 FQGTGA. V dropped 0 bases and J dropped 7; count of bases not matched to a gene: 10. The CDR3 here is CASSLTGQGLTGGYTF. The CDR3 nucleotides read TGTGCCAGCAGCTTAACCGGACAGGGCCTAACTGGTGGCTACACCTTC.

The V gene is TRBV27, the J gene TRBJ1-1; TRBD1 matches 7 bases. Germline V lookup: CDR1 MNHEY, CDR2 SMNVEV (reference sequence). The CDR3 consists of 15 residues. Germline trimming cut 5 bases from V and 7 bases from J; bases unmatched to any gene: 13. CDR3 DNA: TGTGCCAGCAGTATTCTTGGACAGGTGGAGAGTGAAGCTTTCTTT. Its protein product is CASSILGQVESEAFF.

V gene TRBV6-1 combines with J gene TRBJ1-1, with 9 bases aligning to TRBD1. J gave up 0 bases and V 4 bases, and 0 bases lay outside the gene matches. Germline CDR1 is MNHNS and CDR2 is SASEGT. The CDR3 consists of 14 residues. CDR3 DNA sequence: TGTGCCAGCAGTGGGACAGGGGTGAACACTGAAGCTTTCTTT. Its protein product is CASSGTGVNTEAFF.

This clone has a single count. The genes are TRBV7-6 and TRBJ1-6, with D perhaps matching TRBD1 (5 bases). CDR3 length equals 16 residues. Germline V gene data show CDR1 as SGHVS and CDR2 as FNYEAQ. Trimming stripped 5 bases from V and 7 bases from J, with 18 bases between. DNA of the CDR3: TGTGCCAGCAGCCCTGGGACTGCGTCCCTCAATTCACCCCTCCACTTT. Its protein is CASSPGTASLNSPLHF.

The V call is TRBV28, the J call TRBJ1-6, with 7 bases aligning to TRBD1. This CDR3 comprises 18 residues. CDR1 and CDR2 from the germline V gene are MDHEN and SYDVKM. Trimming took 1 base from V and 8 from J; bases not matched to a gene: 14. The CDR3 protein is CASSLSPPPTGAHSPLHF. The CDR3 coding sequence is TGTGCCAGCAGTTTATCCCCTCCCCCAACAGGGGCTCATTCACCCCTCCACTTT.

This clone was observed a few times. V is TRBV5-1 and J is TRBJ1-1, with D perhaps matching TRBD1 (6 bases). This CDR3 has 12 residues. Germline values: CDR1 SGHRS, CDR2 YFSETQ. Trimming pared 3 bases from V and 6 bases from J, leaving 9 bases between. As DNA, the CDR3 is TGCGCCAGCAGCTACGGACAGTCTGAAGCTTTCTTT. This encodes CASSYGQSEAFF.

This CDR3 is CASSVSGTYQETQYF. The CDR3 nucleotides are TGTGCCAGCAGCGTATCCGGGACATACCAAGAGACCCAGTACTTC. The V and J genes are TRBV9 and TRBJ2-5, with D possibly being TRBD1 (6 bases). This CDR3 region has 15 residues. The V end was cut by 1 base, the J end by 0 bases, with 10 bases between. Germline V gene lookup returns CDR1 SGDLS and CDR2 YYNGEE.

This clone was seen only once. The V and J genes are TRBV30 and TRBJ2-5; 13 nucleotides line up with TRBD2. V was clipped by 2 bases and J by 12 bases; unmatched bases: 3. The V gene's germline CDR1 is GTSNPN and CDR2 SVGIG (reference sequence). There are 12 residues in the CDR3. The CDR3 is CAWSWTSGRKYF. In DNA, the CDR3 is TGTGCCTGGAGTTGGACTAGCGGGAGAAAGTACTTC.

The chain is built from TRBV13 and TRBJ2-1; 9 bases are a match to TRBD2. The length of the CDR3 is 16 residues. V lost 5 bases, J lost 1 base, and 6 bases stayed unmatched. CDR1 is PRHDT, CDR2 FYEKMQ, per germline (reference sequence). The DNA for the CDR3 is TGTGCCAGCAGCCCTGCGGGAGGGCCTTCCTACAATGAGCAGTTCTTC. It is translated as CASSPAGGPSYNEQFF.

The chain combines TRBV10-3 with TRBJ1-6, with TRBD1 matching over 7 bases. CDR1 and CDR2 from the germline V gene are ENHRY and SYGVKD. Unmatched junction bases numbered 8, after V lost 2 bases and J lost 7 bases. The CDR3 contains 16 residues. For the CDR3, the DNA is TGTGCCATCAGTGAGCTTGGCGGGACAGAGAATTCACCCCTCCACTTT. It specifies CAISELGGTENSPLHF.

The V gene is TRBV19, the J gene TRBJ2-3; TRBD2 agrees at 10 bases. J gave up 4 bases and V 5 bases, and 6 bases lay outside the gene matches. The CDR3 length is 15 residues. The germline V gene has CDR1 LNHDA and CDR2 SQIVND (reference sequence). This CDR3 reads CASSLAGGSPDTQYF. CDR3 sequence (DNA): TGTGCCAGTAGTTTAGCGGGAGGATCCCCAGATACGCAGTATTTT.

A single count supports this clone. The V gene is TRBV5-1, the J gene TRBJ1-4, with 7 bases aligning to TRBD1. The V segment lost 4 bases and the J segment 10 bases; nucleotides outside the gene matches: 19. CDR3 length equals 17 residues. CDR1 and CDR2 from the germline V gene are SGHRS and YFSETQ. CDR3 DNA sequence: TGCGCCAGCAGCCCTGTACCGGAGGACAGGATGTGGGGAAAACTGTTTTTT. This translates into CASSPVPEDRMWGKLFF.

V and J are TRBV29-1 and TRBJ2-1; D possibly corresponds to TRBD1 (5 bases). Germline V lookup: CDR1 SQVTM, CDR2 ANQGSEA. This CDR3 contains 16 residues. The V and J ends lost 5 bases and 10 bases respectively, with 27 bases between them. CDR3 DNA: TGCAGCGTTTCCCCTACGTACAGGAGTCGACCGTGGGAGCAGTTCTTC. Translation: CSVSPTYRSRPWEQFF.

The CDR3, as DNA: TGTGCCAGCAGCCGGGACTTAGCGGGGGGGCCTGGGCAGTTCTTC. Encoded protein: CASSRDLAGGPGQFF. The chain has TRBV5-4 and TRBJ2-1; 11 bases line up with TRBD2. Trimming took 4 bases from V and 12 from J; bases not matched to a gene: 12. This CDR3 region has 15 residues. Per the germline V gene, CDR1 is SGHNT and CDR2 is YYREEE (reference sequence).

This rearrangement joins TRBV19 to TRBJ1-1, with D unclear. CDR3 length: 14 amino acids. Germline-derived CDR1 and CDR2 are LNHDA and SQIVND (reference sequence). Trimming stripped 3 bases from V and 0 bases from J, with 8 bases between. CDR3: CASSISLLNTEAFF. The CDR3 DNA follows: TGTGCCAGTAGTATTTCTCTGTTGAACACTGAAGCTTTCTTT.

This clone was detected a few times. The CDR3 region is CAIQDSSRNTIYF. The CDR3 DNA sequence: TGTGCCATCCAGGACAGTTCCCGAAACACCATATATTTT. The rearrangement joins TRBV10-3 to TRBJ1-3, with D possibly matching TRBD1 (6 bases). The V end lost 8 bases, the J end lost 5 bases, and 13 bases lay between the germline ends. Germline V CDR1 and CDR2: ENHRY, SYGVKD. The length of the CDR3 is 13 residues.

The chain recombines TRBV7-9 with TRBJ2-1, with D maybe TRBD1 (6 bases). Germline V CDR1 and CDR2: SEHNR, FQNEAQ (reference sequence). The CDR3 extends over 15 amino acids. The V and J ends lost 7 bases and 6 bases respectively, with 19 bases between them. CDR3 sequence: CASNPVGRGGNEQFF. CDR3 DNA: TGTGCCAGCAACCCAGTAGGACGAGGGGGCAATGAGCAGTTCTTC.